This T cell receptor (beta chain) was sequenced during a study of cytomegalovirus exposure and HLA in healthy donors. The study, taken as a whole, reports: Equally common other TCR beta chains were less clonally expanded than HLA-associated ones, a later analysis found.

This CDR3 has 13 residues. J was trimmed by 4 bases and V by 6 bases; bases with no gene match: 4. CDR1 MDHEN and CDR2 SYDVKM come from the germline V gene. Concerning this clone itself: Its specificity is unknown.

PCR amplification relied on 60 Vbeta primers (plus 13 Jbeta primers). TCRdb's table, derived via immunoSEQ multiplex PCR, lists solely in-frame clones and lacks some. Found here are around 200,000 clones, 80% of them singletons; the top ten hold about 0.63%. The source of this sequence is a boy aged 10-17 years in good health and CMV-seronegative. The source material was PBMCs. The V call is TRBV28, the J call TRBJ1-2, with 8 bases fitting TRBD1. CDR3 in amino acids: CASSRDRGYGYTF. As DNA, the CDR3 is TGTGCCAGCAGCCGCGACAGGGGCTATGGCTACACCTTC.